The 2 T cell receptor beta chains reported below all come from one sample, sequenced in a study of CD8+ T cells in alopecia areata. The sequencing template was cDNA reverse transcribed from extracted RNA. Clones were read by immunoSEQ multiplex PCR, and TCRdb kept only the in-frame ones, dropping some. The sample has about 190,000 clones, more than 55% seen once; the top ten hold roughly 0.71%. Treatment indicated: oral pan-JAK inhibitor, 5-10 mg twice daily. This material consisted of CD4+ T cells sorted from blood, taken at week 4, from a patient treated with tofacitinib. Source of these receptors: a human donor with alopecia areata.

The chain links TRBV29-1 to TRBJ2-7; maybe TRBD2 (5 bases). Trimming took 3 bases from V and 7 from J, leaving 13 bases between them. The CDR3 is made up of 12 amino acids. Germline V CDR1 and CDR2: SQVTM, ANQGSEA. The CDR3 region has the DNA TGCAGCGTTGAGGACTCCCGCAGGGAGCAGTACTTC. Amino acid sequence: CSVEDSRREQYF.

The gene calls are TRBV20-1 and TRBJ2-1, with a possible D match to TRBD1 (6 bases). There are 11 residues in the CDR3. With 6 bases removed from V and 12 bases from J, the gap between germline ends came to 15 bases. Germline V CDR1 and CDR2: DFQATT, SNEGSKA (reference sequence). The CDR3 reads CSARLQGGQFF. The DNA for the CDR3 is TGCAGTGCCAGATTACAGGGTGGGCAGTTCTTC.